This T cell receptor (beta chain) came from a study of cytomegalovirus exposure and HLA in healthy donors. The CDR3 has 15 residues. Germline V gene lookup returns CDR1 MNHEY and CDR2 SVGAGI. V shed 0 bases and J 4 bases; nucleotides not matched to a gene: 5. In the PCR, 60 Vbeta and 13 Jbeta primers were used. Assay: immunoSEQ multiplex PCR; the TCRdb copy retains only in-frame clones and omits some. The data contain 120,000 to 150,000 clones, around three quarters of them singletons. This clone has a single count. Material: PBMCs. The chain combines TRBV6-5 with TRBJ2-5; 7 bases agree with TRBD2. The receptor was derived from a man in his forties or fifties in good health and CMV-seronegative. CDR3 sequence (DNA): TGTGCCAGCAGTTACTCGAAGGGCGGGGGAGAGACCCAGTACTTC. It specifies CASSYSKGGGETQYF.